What follows are 20 T cell receptor beta chains derived from one specimen sequenced in a study of vaccination effects on CD4 cells after COVID-19 (dated by TCRdb to about 2022). The library was obtained by the immunoSEQ multiplex PCR assay. TCRdb re-hosts the immuneACCESS table, in-frame sequences only. Its copies lack some clones; in the studies checked, an unresolved V gene accounts for under half of them, and the cause for the rest is not known. The sample table shows 55,000 to 70,000 clones, and about four fifths are seen once. The ten largest account for 2.5% of the sample. In the ViraFEST assay, PBMC were stimulated with viral peptide pools, and TCR sequencing was then used to find antigen-specific CD4+ T cell clonotypes based on their expansion. After around ten days of culture, CD4+ T cells were isolated with the EasySep CD4+ T cell isolation kit. These receptors lack a known antigen. The source material was CD4+ T cells from PBMCs cultured with HCoV-229E spike peptides, sampled before COVID-19 vaccination. In the paper's terms, the cell subset or site label means: HCoV-229E spike overlapping peptide pool stimulation. The receptor set was obtained from a human donor who received a COVID-19 vaccine.

The rearrangement uses TRBV15 and TRBJ1-5; D possibly corresponds to TRBD1 (6 bases). Trimming shortened V by 0 bases and J by 5 bases, and 8 bases separated the two germline ends. Germline CDR1 LNHNV, CDR2 YYDKDF (reference sequence). The CDR3 covers 14 residues. CDR3 bases: TGTGCCACCAGCAGAGACAGGGGCGATCAGCCCCAGCATTTT. It codes for CATSRDRGDQPQHF.

The chain couples TRBV7-9 to TRBJ2-2; TRBD1 or TRBD2 may be the D gene (7 bases each). The CDR3 covers 17 residues. Trimming took 2 bases from V and 4 from J, leaving 17 bases between them. CDR1 is SEHNR and CDR2 is FQNEAQ in the germline V gene (reference sequence). The CDR3 DNA reads TGTGCCAGCAGCTTACTCGGGGGGACAGTAGGCACCGGGGAGCTGTTTTTT. This codes for CASSLLGGTVGTGELFF.

The rearrangement uses TRBV28 and TRBJ2-5; D tentatively fits TRBD1 or TRBD2 (5 bases each). This CDR3 region has 14 residues. Germline assignment: CDR1 MDHEN and CDR2 SYDVKM. V was cut by 4 bases and J by 0 bases, with 9 bases left in between. CDR3: CASSWGGYQETQYF. The DNA of the CDR3 is TGTGCCAGCAGTTGGGGCGGGTACCAAGAGACCCAGTACTTC.

This sequence joins TRBV3-1 (or the pseudogene TRBV3-2) and TRBJ2-3; 7 nucleotides match TRBD2. Germline V CDR1 and CDR2: LGHDT, YNNKEL (reference sequence). The CDR3 length is 15 residues. The J segment lost 2 bases and the V segment lost 3 bases, leaving 5 bases of the junction unmatched. The CDR3 DNA follows: TGTGCCAGCAGCCAGACTAGCTTCTCCACAGATACGCAGTATTTT. The encoded protein is CASSQTSFSTDTQYF.

Remarks on this clone: Other DNA sequences in this specimen translate into the identical CDR3. The V call is TRBV30, the J call TRBJ2-5; the D is unclear. The germline V gene has CDR1 GTSNPN and CDR2 SVGIG (reference sequence). This CDR3 has 11 residues. Trimming took 0 bases from V and 5 from J, leaving 4 bases between them. The CDR3 protein is CAWSVRETQYF. CDR3 in DNA: TGTGCCTGGAGTGTTCGGGAGACCCAGTACTTC.

This rearrangement joins TRBV2 to TRBJ2-1; tentative D call: TRBD1 (5 bases). This CDR3 region has 12 residues. V lost 6 bases to trimming and J lost 4 bases, with 7 bases between them. Germline V gene lookup returns CDR1 SNHLY and CDR2 FYNNEI. In DNA, the CDR3 is TGTGCCAGCAGCAGACAGTACAATGAGCAGTTCTTC. Translation: CASSRQYNEQFF.

The chain uses TRBV5-1 and TRBJ2-1, with 12 bases matching TRBD2. The V segment lost 6 bases and the J segment 10 bases; nucleotides outside the gene matches: 8. CDR1 and CDR2 (germline): SGHRS, YFSETQ. The CDR3 covers 14 residues. The CDR3 loop reads CASTASTSGGEQFF. The CDR3 coding sequence is TGCGCCAGCACTGCTTCGACTAGCGGGGGAGAGCAGTTCTTC.

CDR3 region: CASRDSGGADTGELFF. Written as DNA, the CDR3 is TGTGCCAGCAGGGATAGCGGGGGGGCCGACACCGGGGAGCTGTTTTTT. The J gene is TRBJ2-2, the V gene TRBV28, with 11 bases lining up with TRBD2. Germline V CDR1 and CDR2: MDHEN, SYDVKM. The CDR3 sequence is 16 residues long. V dropped 6 bases and J dropped 3; count of bases not matched to a gene: 6. Combining the CDR3 with reference TRBV28 and TRBJ2-2 gives the whole variable domain DVKVTQSSRYLVKRTGEKVFLECVQDMDHENMFWYRQDPGLGLRLIYFSYDVKMKEKGDIPEGYSVSREKKERFSLILESASTNQTSMYLCASRDSGGADTGELFFGEGSRLTVL.

The chain carries TRBV25-1 and TRBJ1-2; D possibly corresponds to TRBD1 (6 bases). V was trimmed by 3 bases and J by 1 base, leaving 9 bases between them. Germline CDR1 is MGHDK and CDR2 is SYGVNS. CDR3 length: 14 residues. The CDR3 DNA reads as TGTGCCAGCAGTGAGCAGGGGCGTAACTATGGCTACACCTTC. It encodes CASSEQGRNYGYTF.

This chain joins TRBV19 and TRBJ1-2, with D uncertain. CDR3 size: 15 residues. Between the trimmed V and J ends, which lost 2 bases and 0 bases, there was a span of 10 bases. Germline V lookup: CDR1 LNHDA, CDR2 SQIVND (reference sequence). The CDR3 DNA is TGTGCCAGTAGTATACTGAAGAAAGCTAACTATGGCTACACCTTC. It is translated as CASSILKKANYGYTF.

About this clone itself: This specimen includes other DNA sequences encoding the same CDR3. The chain joins TRBV18 to TRBJ2-7; tentatively, D is TRBD1 or TRBD2 (5 bases each). Germline V gene lookup returns CDR1 KGHSH and CDR2 LQKENI. This CDR3 has 12 amino acids. Trimming left V 2 bases short and J 4 bases short, with 6 bases between. In DNA form, the CDR3 reads TGTGCCAGCTCACCAGGGGGTTACGAGCAGTACGTC. Its protein product is CASSPGGYEQYV.

This clone was seen a few times. This rearrangement joins TRBV6-2 or TRBV6-3 to TRBJ2-2; D may correspond to TRBD1 or TRBD2 (6 bases each). The V gene lost 3 bases and the J gene lost 3 bases, with 11 bases spanning the gap. CDR1 and CDR2 (germline): MNHEY, SVGEGT. The CDR3 covers 15 residues. CDR3 bases: TGTGCCAGCAGTTATCTCGGGGGCTACACCGGGGAGCTGTTTTTT. Amino acids: CASSYLGGYTGELFF.

The J gene is TRBJ1-6, the V gene TRBV7-2; D not certain. This CDR3 contains 14 residues. From germline, CDR1 is SGHTA and CDR2 FQGNSA. Between the trimmed V and J ends, which lost 2 bases and 7 bases, there was a span of 9 bases. DNA of the CDR3: TGTGCCAGCAGCTTACAACGGACCAATTCACCCCTCCACTTT. Translating gives CASSLQRTNSPLHF.

V is TRBV5-3 and J is TRBJ2-2; tentatively, D is TRBD1 (5 bases). TRBV5-3 is placed among ORFs of uncertain function. The CDR3 spans 18 residues. With 4 bases removed from V and 3 bases from J, the gap between germline ends came to 22 bases. This chain's CDR3 is CARSPNSPFRADTGELFF. The CDR3 coding sequence is TGTGCCAGAAGCCCCAACTCCCCATTCAGGGCAGACACCGGGGAGCTGTTTTTT.

This sequence joins TRBV5-1 and TRBJ2-3; the D gene is possibly TRBD2 (6 bases). CDR3 length: 15 amino acids. Germline V gene sequence: CDR1 SGHRS, CDR2 YFSETQ. V dropped 5 bases and J dropped 1 base, with 14 bases sitting between them. The CDR3 sequence: CASSRLSGGTDTQYF. In DNA form, the CDR3 reads TGCGCCAGCAGTCGCCTTTCGGGGGGCACAGATACGCAGTATTTT. Full variable domain (outside the CDR3, taken from reference TRBV5-1 and TRBJ2-3): KAGVTQTPRYLIKTRGQQVTLSCSPISGHRSVSWYQQTPGQGLQFLFEYFSETQRNKGNFPGRFSGRQFSNSRSEMNVSTLELGDSALYLCASSRLSGGTDTQYFGPGTRLTVL.

This chain joins TRBV6-2 or TRBV6-3 and TRBJ2-6, with 9 bases fitting TRBD2. CDR1 is MNHEY and CDR2 is SVGEGT in the germline V gene. Germline trimming cut 4 bases from V and 0 bases from J; bases unmatched to any gene: 10. The CDR3 runs to 19 residues. CDR3 DNA: TGTGCCAGCAGTTCCCAACTGGGCGGGGGGGACTCTGGGGCCAACGTCCTGACTTTC. Its translation: CASSSQLGGGDSGANVLTF.

CDR3 in amino acids: CATSDSTGGKYSNQPQHF. The CDR3, as DNA: TGTGCCACCAGTGATTCTACAGGGGGGAAGTATAGCAATCAGCCCCAGCATTTT. The J gene is TRBJ1-5, the V gene TRBV24-1; 8 nucleotides agree with TRBD1. J was trimmed by 0 bases and V by 2 bases; bases with no gene match: 8. CDR1 KGHDR and CDR2 SFDVKD come from the germline V gene. The CDR3 totals 18 residues.

The chain joins TRBV6-5 to TRBJ2-1, with TRBD2 matching over 7 bases. In germline, CDR1 is MNHEY, CDR2 SVGAGI. CDR3 length: 15 amino acids. Trimming at V came to 2 bases and at J to 4 bases, leaving 5 bases not matched to a gene. The CDR3 DNA sequence: TGTGCCAGCAGTTACCTGACGGGGGGTTACAATGAGCAGTTCTTC. Its protein is CASSYLTGGYNEQFF.

Here the CDR3 reads CASTRGDGGTNYGYTF. For the CDR3, the DNA is TGTGCCAGTACCCGAGGGGACGGGGGCACTAACTATGGCTACACCTTC. The V gene is TRBV19, the J gene TRBJ1-2; tentatively, D is TRBD1 (6 bases). Germline CDR1 LNHDA, CDR2 SQIVND (reference sequence). CDR3 length: 16 residues. V lost 7 bases and J 0 bases, leaving 18 bases between the germline ends.

The V and J genes are TRBV18 and TRBJ1-4, with TRBD1 as a possible D gene (6 bases). Germline CDR1 is KGHSH and CDR2 is LQKENI. Trimming shortened V by 3 bases and J by 8 bases, and 13 bases separated the two germline ends. CDR3 length: 14 residues. Written as DNA, the CDR3 is TGTGCCAGCTCACCTGGGGGCGAGCGAGAAAAACTGTTTTTT. Protein: CASSPGGEREKLFF.